A single sample is the source of the 16 T cell receptor beta chains below, sequenced in a study of T-cell reconstitution after alpha-beta-depleted transplantation in children. It was with unique molecular identifiers that the TCRbeta library was prepared. TCRdb re-called the PCR reads through MiXCR, storing one row per CDR3 protein. The table shows 350,000 to 500,000 distinct CDR3 sequences, with about 45% occurring only once. This material consisted of PBMCs, taken before TCRalphabeta/CD19-depleted stem cell transplant. These receptors were taken from a girl aged 2 to 10 with aplastic anemia, due to receive a stem cell transplant.

V gene TRBV20-1 combines with J gene TRBJ1-1; perhaps TRBD1 as D (5 bases). There are 16 residues in the CDR3. Germline assignment: CDR1 DFQATT and CDR2 SNEGSKA (reference sequence). V lost 0 bases and J 1 base, leaving 15 bases between the germline ends. The CDR3 DNA follows: TGCAGTGCTAGAGATAGGAGGGGCGCGTGGAACACTGAAGCTTTCTTT. Residues: CSARDRRGAWNTEAFF.

This clonotype was seen at least ten times. This chain connects TRBV12-3 or TRBV12-4 to TRBJ2-1; maybe TRBD2 (6 bases). V was shortened by 2 bases and J by 5 bases, with 13 bases between the two germline ends. The CDR3 runs to 15 residues. The DNA for the CDR3 is TGTGCCAGCAGTTTACTCCGGCGGGGACACAATGAGCAGTTCTTC. It yields the protein CASSLLRRGHNEQFF.

V is TRBV20-1 and J is TRBJ2-7; 9 nucleotides agree with TRBD1. The V gene's germline CDR1 is DFQATT and CDR2 SNEGSKA (reference sequence). The CDR3 runs 14 residues. V gave up 2 bases and J gave up 5 bases; unmatched junction bases: 7. CDR3 nucleotides: TGCAGTGCTAGATCCGGGACAGGGAAGAACGAGCAGTACTTC. Its protein is CSARSGTGKNEQYF.

This clonotype showed up just a few times. J is TRBJ2-1 and V is TRBV3-1, with 8 nucleotides matching TRBD2. The CDR3 covers 17 residues. V shed 3 bases, J shed 3 bases, and the junction held 10 bases outside the gene matches. The germline CDR1 and CDR2 sequences are LGHDT and YNNKEL (reference sequence). The chain's CDR3 is CASSQERLASFYNEQFF. DNA of the CDR3: TGTGCCAGCAGCCAGGAGCGACTAGCGAGTTTCTACAATGAGCAGTTCTTC.

This clonotype was counted at least ten times. The chain joins TRBV20-1 to TRBJ2-5, with TRBD2 as a possible D gene (5 bases). CDR3 length equals 15 residues. Germline-derived CDR1 and CDR2 are DFQATT and SNEGSKA (reference sequence). Trimming took 0 bases from V and 1 from J, leaving 12 bases between them. The CDR3 DNA sequence: TGCAGTGCTAGAGAACCTAGCTTGCGCCAAGAGACCCAGTACTTC. Translating it yields CSAREPSLRQETQYF.

J is TRBJ1-5 and V is TRBV29-1; TRBD1 agrees at 7 bases. CDR3 length equals 15 residues. Trimming removed 1 base from V and 7 bases from J; junction bases left unmatched: 10. CDR1 and CDR2 (germline): SQVTM, ANQGSEA. CDR3 in DNA: TGCAGCGTTGAAGTCGGAGGGGGCGCGGGGCAGCCCCAGCATTTT. Protein sequence: CSVEVGGGAGQPQHF. Combining the CDR3 with reference TRBV29-1 and TRBJ1-5 gives the whole variable domain SAVISQKPSRDICQRGTSLTIQCQVDSQVTMMFWYRQQPGQSLTLIATANQGSEATYESGFVIDKFPISRPNLTFSTLTVSNMSPEDSSIYLCSVEVGGGAGQPQHFGDGTRLSIL.

This clonotype came up many times. The chain employs TRBV6-5 and TRBJ1-5, with D perhaps matching TRBD1 (6 bases). The CDR3 loop spans 16 amino acids. Germline V gene lookup returns CDR1 MNHEY and CDR2 SVGAGI. Trimming cost V 1 base and J 3 bases, with 13 bases left between them. CDR3 DNA: TGTGCCAGCAGTTACTATAAGGACAGACCCAATCAGCCCCAGCATTTT. It encodes CASSYYKDRPNQPQHF.

This clonotype was detected many times. The chain has TRBV12-3 or TRBV12-4 and TRBJ2-7; D is perhaps TRBD1 (6 bases). V dropped 2 bases and J dropped 2 bases, with 13 bases sitting between them. The CDR3 sequence is 15 residues long. CDR3 protein: CASSLQGSGTYEQYF. In nucleotides, the CDR3 is TGTGCCAGCAGTTTACAGGGGTCGGGTACCTACGAGCAGTACTTC.

The chain's CDR3 is CASSSPYETEAFF. As DNA, the CDR3 is TGTGCCAGCAGCTCTCCCTATGAAACTGAAGCTTTCTTT. This chain connects TRBV5-6 to TRBJ1-1; unclear D gene. Per the germline V gene, CDR1 is SGHDT and CDR2 is YYEEEE. This CDR3 is 13 amino acids long. Trimming took off 3 bases at V and 5 bases at J, with 11 bases between the two ends.

This sequence joins TRBV4-2 and TRBJ2-5; 9 nucleotides line up with TRBD1. Germline V gene data show CDR1 as LGHNA and CDR2 as YNFKEQ. Germline trimming cut 4 bases from V and 4 bases from J; bases unmatched to any gene: 7. CDR3 size: 15 residues. The CDR3, as DNA: TGTGCCAGCAGCCCCTTCCAACAGGGGGCAGAGACCCAGTACTTC. Translated, it gives CASSPFQQGAETQYF.

This sequence joins TRBV19 and TRBJ2-5; D remains unclear. Germline V CDR1 and CDR2: LNHDA, SQIVND (reference sequence). V shed 5 bases and J shed 5 bases, with 12 bases lying between them. The CDR3 runs 13 residues. CDR3 sequence (DNA): TGTGCCAGTAGTCCGATCCCTGGGGAGACCCAGTACTTC. Translated: CASSPIPGETQYF. The variable domain in full, completed from reference TRBV19 and TRBJ2-5, reads DGGITQSPKYLFRKEGQNVTLSCEQNLNHDAMYWYRQDPGQGLRLIYYSQIVNDFQKGDIAEGYSVSREKKESFPLTVTSAQKNPTAFYLCASSPIPGETQYFGPGTRLLVL.

The sample holds many counts of this clonotype. The J gene is TRBJ2-3, the V gene TRBV5-1; 10 bases match TRBD2. Per germline, CDR1 SGHRS and CDR2 YFSETQ. V gave up 3 bases and J gave up 6 bases; unmatched junction bases: 16. This CDR3 has 18 residues. The CDR3 is CASSSLFLLAGSSDTQYF. Here the CDR3 DNA reads TGCGCCAGCAGCTCTCTCTTCTTACTAGCGGGGTCCTCGGATACGCAGTATTTT.

This chain connects TRBV7-8 to TRBJ1-3; no definite D call. Deletions cut 5 bases from V and 4 bases from J, with 27 bases between. In germline, CDR1 is SGHVS, CDR2 FQNEAQ. There are 19 residues in the CDR3. The CDR3 DNA follows: TGTGCCAGCAGCACACTGGGGTTTTTGGGCGACTTGGCGGGAAACACCATATATTTT. Its translation: CASSTLGFLGDLAGNTIYF.

This clonotype appeared a few times. The rearrangement joins TRBV19 to TRBJ2-1; TRBD2 is a possible D gene (6 bases). The CDR3 totals 14 residues. V shed 4 bases and J shed 7 bases, with 14 bases lying between them. Germline V gives CDR1 LNHDA, CDR2 SQIVND (reference sequence). CDR3 bases: TGTGCCAGTAGTAGGCAGGGTGGAGGGAATGAGCAGTTCTTC. It is translated as CASSRQGGGNEQFF.

CDR3 region: CSVEGGRANGQYF. The DNA of the CDR3 is TGCAGCGTTGAAGGGGGACGCGCCAACGGGCAGTACTTC. The chain carries TRBV29-1 and TRBJ2-7; D could derive from TRBD1 or TRBD2 (5 bases each). The CDR3 has 13 amino acids. Germline V CDR1 and CDR2: SQVTM, ANQGSEA. The V end lost 1 base, the J end lost 9 bases, and 16 bases lay between the germline ends.

This chain joins TRBV6-5 and TRBJ2-6, with a weak D call TRBD2 (5 bases). The CDR3 loop spans 15 amino acids. Germline V lookup: CDR1 MNHEY, CDR2 SVGAGI. Trimming took 2 bases from V and 3 from J, leaving 8 bases between them. CDR3 nucleotides: TGTGCCAGCAGTTACAAGCGGTTTGGGGCCAACGTCCTGACTTTC. Its translation is CASSYKRFGANVLTF.